Described below is a single T cell receptor (beta chain) sequence and its context. Its antigen is currently unknown. Clones were sequenced by immunoSEQ multiplex PCR, and TCRdb holds only the in-frame ones, with some missing. The sample holds 30,000 or so clones, roughly three quarters seen once. This sample was included in a study of radiotherapy plus CTLA-4 blockade in lung cancer. Points from the study as a whole: Interferon-beta and early blood T cell clone dynamics reportedly predicted response best.

With 5 bases clipped from V and 7 bases from J, the junction kept 5 bases outside the gene matches. CDR3 size: 15 residues. Germline CDR1 MNHNY, CDR2 SVGAGI (reference sequence). The J gene is TRBJ2-2, the V gene TRBV6-6, with 12 bases aligning to TRBD2. Sequenced material: peripheral blood, taken from a patient treated with radiotherapy plus ipilimumab. The source of this sequence is a human donor with non-small cell lung cancer whose response to radiotherapy plus ipilimumab could not be evaluated. The CDR3 DNA reads TGTGCCAGCAGTAGAAAGGGACTAGCGGGCGGGGAGCTGTTTTTT. It is translated as CASSRKGLAGGELFF.